The sequence of this T cell receptor (beta chain) was determined in a study of blood T cell repertoires in COVID-19. Study details: The United States, Italy and Spain were the sources of the acute and convalescent COVID-19 samples. The analysed material was cDNA or gDNA that came from T cells, B-cell-depleted T cells, or PBMCs.

The length of the CDR3 is 15 residues. Germline loops: CDR1 SGHTA, CDR2 FQGNSA. Deletions cut 5 bases from V and 1 base from J, with 15 bases between. Libraries were prepared by immunoSEQ multiplex PCR; TCRdb keeps only in-frame clonotypes and omits some of them. The sample carries approximately 35,000 clones, 80% to 90% recorded once. The TCR originated in a man aged 55-75 years with active COVID-19. The chain links TRBV7-2 to TRBJ2-7; D is uncertain. Sequencing used peripheral blood. The CDR3 nucleotides are TGTGCCAGCAGCGTTGAGGTCACGATATCCTACGAGCAGTACTTC. It yields the protein CASSVEVTISYEQYF.